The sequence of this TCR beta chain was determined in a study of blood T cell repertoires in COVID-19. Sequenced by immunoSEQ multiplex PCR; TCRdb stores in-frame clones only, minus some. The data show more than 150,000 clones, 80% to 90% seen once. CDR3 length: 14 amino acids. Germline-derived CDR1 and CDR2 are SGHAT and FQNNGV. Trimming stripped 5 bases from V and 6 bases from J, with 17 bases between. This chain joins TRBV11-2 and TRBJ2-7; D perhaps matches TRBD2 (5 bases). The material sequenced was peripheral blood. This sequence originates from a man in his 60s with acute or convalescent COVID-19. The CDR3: CASSPRPGISEQYF. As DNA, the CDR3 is TGTGCCAGCAGCCCCCGACCGGGGATCTCCGAGCAGTACTTC.